This T cell receptor beta chain derives from a study of PD-1 blockade in classical Hodgkin lymphoma. There was relapse after autologous stem cell transplantation in every patient, and there was variation in brentuximab vedotin exposure. From thawed PBMCs, CD4+ T cells were purified using magnetic negative selection. Repertoires were generated with immunoSEQ multiplex PCR, while TCRdb's copy carries only in-frame clones and drops some. The table has tens of thousands of clones, roughly 87% seen once; the top ten hold about 2.6%. There are 16 residues in the CDR3. V gave up 5 bases and J gave up 9 bases, with 23 bases separating them. Per germline, CDR1 SGHAT and CDR2 FQNNGV.

This TCR derives from a human donor with classical Hodgkin lymphoma. The source was CD4+ T cells from blood, collected at baseline. This chain connects TRBV11-2 to TRBJ2-1; possibly TRBD2 for D (7 bases). CDR3 in DNA: TGTGCCAGCAGCGCTAGGGTTACTAGCGAGGGGGGTGAGCAGTTCTTC. Translating gives CASSARVTSEGGEQFF.